A selection of T cell receptor beta chains follows, all from one sample in a study of CD8 T cells in Susac syndrome. MiXCR was run by TCRdb on the immunoSEQ multiplex PCR reads, yielding one entry per CDR3 protein. Of roughly 200,000 distinct CDR3 sequences listed, 95% were seen once; the top ten hold around 0.076%. The sample taken for sequencing was CD4+ T cells from PBMCs. These receptors all come from a human donor with multiple sclerosis. CDR3s include the opening cysteine and the closing phenylalanine or tryptophan. Each record gives: J gene, clone size, V gene, D gene, CDR3 protein, CDR3 DNA. D genes are given only for firm matches. Part of the rows lack a size; the others show once, few, many or a class for expanded clones.

>TRBJ2-2|NA|TRBV3-1|NA
CASSRSGTNTGELFF
TGTGCCAGCAGCCGTAGCGGCACGAACACCGGGGAGCTGTTTTTT
>TRBJ2-5|NA|TRBV30|NA
CAWSVGSLGTQYF
TGTGCCTGGAGTGTGGGCAGTCTGGGGACCCAGTACTTC
>TRBJ2-3|NA|TRBV5-6|TRBD1
CASSWDRGSDTQYF
TGTGCCAGCAGCTGGGACAGGGGGTCAGATACGCAGTATTTT
>TRBJ2-1|NA|TRBV12-3/TRBV12-4|NA
CASTSPAENEQFF
TGTGCCAGCACAAGCCCGGCCGAGAATGAGCAGTTCTTC
>TRBJ2-1|NA|TRBV11-2|NA
CASSLVEQFF
TGTGCCAGCAGCTTAGTTGAGCAGTTCTTC
>TRBJ2-7|once|TRBV20-1|TRBD2
CSASGVAGAPLYEQYF
TGCAGTGCTAGTGGGGTAGCGGGGGCCCCCTTGTACGAGCAGTACTTC
>TRBJ1-2|NA|TRBV29-1|NA
CSVEDRNGYTF
TGCAGCGTTGAAGATCGAAATGGCTACACCTTC
>TRBJ1-2|NA|TRBV29-1|NA
CSVERQGNGYTF
TGCAGCGTTGAGAGGCAGGGAAATGGCTACACCTTC
>TRBJ1-1|NA|TRBV12-3/TRBV12-4|NA
CASSLRGGAEAFF
TGTGCCAGCAGTTTAAGGGGAGGCGCTGAAGCTTTCTTT
>TRBJ1-2|NA|TRBV29-1|NA
CSGEGVHGYTF
TGCAGCGGAGAGGGGGTTCATGGCTACACCTTC
>TRBJ1-2|NA|TRBV12-3/TRBV12-4|NA
CASSRFWREYGYTF
TGTGCCAGCAGCCGATTTTGGAGGGAGTATGGCTACACCTTC
>TRBJ2-5|NA|TRBV18|NA
CASSSLTGPKETQYF
TGTGCCAGCTCATCACTTACGGGGCCGAAAGAGACCCAGTACTTC
>TRBJ2-7|NA|TRBV5-4|TRBD1
CASSAPGTGVFVEQYF
TGTGCCAGCAGTGCTCCCGGGACAGGGGTTTTTGTCGAGCAGTACTTC
>TRBJ2-1|NA|TRBV30|NA
CAWTFLNQYNEQFF
TGTGCCTGGACGTTCCTCAACCAATACAATGAGCAGTTCTTC
>TRBJ1-1|once|TRBV6-5|NA
CASSSGAVRTEAFF
TGTGCCAGCAGTTCTGGGGCAGTTCGAACTGAAGCTTTCTTT
>TRBJ2-7|NA|TRBV30|NA
CAWSVIAGEQYF
TGTGCCTGGAGTGTAATAGCCGGCGAGCAGTACTTC
>TRBJ2-6|NA|TRBV30|NA
CAWSTRRYGANVLTF
TGTGCCTGGAGTACCCGTAGGTACGGGGCCAACGTCCTGACTTTC
>TRBJ2-5|NA|TRBV30|TRBD1
CASRDRGRETQYF
TGTGCCTCCCGGGACAGGGGGCGAGAGACCCAGTACTTC
>TRBJ1-5|NA|TRBV3-1|NA
CASSQGPQGNQPQHF
TGTGCCAGCAGCCAAGGACCACAGGGCAATCAGCCCCAGCATTTT
>TRBJ1-1|NA|TRBV12-3/TRBV12-4|NA
CASSFDREAFF
TGTGCCAGCAGTTTCGACAGAGAAGCTTTCTTT
>TRBJ1-2|NA|TRBV3-1|NA
CASSHGNMVWDYSYTF
TGTGCCAGCAGCCATGGGAATATGGTCTGGGACTATAGCTACACCTTC
>TRBJ1-1|once|TRBV7-9|NA
CASSLATVNTEAFF
TGTGCCAGCAGCTTAGCTACTGTGAACACTGAAGCTTTCTTT
>TRBJ1-1|NA|TRBV29-1|NA
CSVVWAGDTEAFF
TGCAGCGTTGTATGGGCCGGGGACACTGAAGCTTTCTTT
>TRBJ2-7|NA|TRBV30|TRBD1
CAWRVPGQGREQYF
TGTGCCTGGAGAGTACCGGGACAGGGGAGGGAGCAGTACTTC
>TRBJ2-2|NA|TRBV4-2|TRBD2
CASSLSGAATGELFF
TGTGCCAGCAGCCTTAGCGGGGCGGCAACCGGGGAGCTGTTTTTT
>TRBJ1-6|NA|TRBV30|NA
CAWSVQTGGNSPLHF
TGTGCCTGGAGTGTACAGACAGGCGGCAATTCACCCCTCCACTTT
>TRBJ1-2|NA|TRBV18|TRBD1
CASSSWDSSNGYTF
TGTGCCAGCTCATCCTGGGACAGTAGTAATGGCTACACCTTC
>TRBJ2-5|once|TRBV7-2|TRBD1
CASSKARGRETQYF
TGTGCCAGCAGCAAAGCTAGGGGGCGGGAGACCCAGTACTTC
>TRBJ2-1|NA|TRBV11-3|NA
CASSLTDNEQFF
TGTGCCAGCAGCTTAACCGACAATGAGCAGTTCTTC
>TRBJ2-1|once|TRBV3-1|NA
CASSQEPTYNEQFF
TGTGCCAGCAGCCAAGAGCCTACCTACAATGAGCAGTTCTTC
>TRBJ2-3|NA|TRBV15|NA
CATSTRLLPDTDTQYF
TGTGCCACCAGCACCCGACTTCTCCCTGACACAGATACGCAGTATTTT
>TRBJ1-1|NA|TRBV27|NA
CASRATPEKAFF
TGTGCCAGCAGAGCCACACCGGAGAAAGCTTTCTTT
>TRBJ1-1|NA|TRBV28|NA
CASSLSRGKNTEAFF
TGTGCCAGCAGCCTGAGCCGGGGGAAAAACACTGAAGCTTTCTTT
>TRBJ1-5|once|TRBV20-1|NA
CSAREGAREPQHF
TGCAGTGCTAGAGAGGGAGCCAGGGAGCCCCAGCATTTT
>TRBJ1-2|NA|TRBV7-2|TRBD1
CASSLGPDRGGGYTF
TGTGCCAGCAGCTTAGGCCCGGACAGGGGGGGCGGCTACACCTTC
>TRBJ1-1|NA|TRBV7-2|NA
CASSFLVSEAFF
TGTGCCAGCAGCTTCCTGGTGTCTGAAGCTTTCTTT
>TRBJ2-2|NA|TRBV20-1|TRBD2
CSARVPSSGGTGELFF
TGCAGTGCTAGAGTCCCCTCTAGCGGGGGAACCGGGGAGCTGTTTTTT
>TRBJ1-4|NA|TRBV5-6|TRBD1
CASSSRTGIGEKLFF
TGTGCCAGCAGCTCCCGGACAGGGATTGGAGAAAAACTGTTTTTT
>TRBJ2-7|NA|TRBV20-1|TRBD1
CSAEDRAGEQYF
TGCAGTGCTGAGGACAGGGCTGGCGAGCAGTACTTC
>TRBJ2-2|NA|TRBV5-1|NA
CASSPTGPTGELFF
TGCGCCAGCAGCCCTACAGGGCCCACCGGGGAGCTGTTTTTT
>TRBJ2-1|NA|TRBV20-1|TRBD2
CSARTTLAGGYNEQFF
TGCAGTGCTAGAACGACTTTAGCGGGGGGCTACAATGAGCAGTTCTTC
>TRBJ2-7|NA|TRBV5-1|NA
CASSLARRPYEQYF
TGCGCCAGCAGCTTGGCCAGAAGGCCCTACGAGCAGTACTTC
>TRBJ2-1|NA|TRBV3-1|NA
CASSLLGLRDEQFF
TGTGCCAGCAGCCTGCTAGGACTACGCGATGAGCAGTTCTTC
>TRBJ1-1|few|TRBV30|NA
CAWRGNTEAFF
TGTGCCTGGAGGGGGAACACTGAAGCTTTCTTT
>TRBJ1-1|NA|TRBV7-6|NA
CASSSLGQYTEAFF
TGTGCCAGCAGCTCCCTCGGGCAGTACACTGAAGCTTTCTTT
>TRBJ2-1|NA|TRBV2|NA
CASSEERPRDEQFF
TGTGCCAGCAGTGAGGAACGCCCTAGGGATGAGCAGTTCTTC